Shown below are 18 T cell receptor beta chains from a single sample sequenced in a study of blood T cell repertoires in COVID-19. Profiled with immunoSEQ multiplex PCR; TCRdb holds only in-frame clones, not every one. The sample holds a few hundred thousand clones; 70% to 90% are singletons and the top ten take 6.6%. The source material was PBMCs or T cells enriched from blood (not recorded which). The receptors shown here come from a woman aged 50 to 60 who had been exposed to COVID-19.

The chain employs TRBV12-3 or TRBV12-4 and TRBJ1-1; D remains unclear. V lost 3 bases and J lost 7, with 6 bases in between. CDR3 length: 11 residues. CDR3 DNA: TGTGCCAGCAGTTTGCAGGTTGAAGCTTTCTTT. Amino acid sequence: CASSLQVEAFF.

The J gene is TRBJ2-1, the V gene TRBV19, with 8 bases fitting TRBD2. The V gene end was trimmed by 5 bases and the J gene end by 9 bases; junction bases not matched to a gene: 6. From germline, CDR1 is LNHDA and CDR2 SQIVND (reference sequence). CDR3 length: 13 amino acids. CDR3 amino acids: CASSPRGGSEQFF. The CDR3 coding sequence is TGTGCCAGTAGTCCCCGGGGGGGCAGTGAGCAGTTCTTC.

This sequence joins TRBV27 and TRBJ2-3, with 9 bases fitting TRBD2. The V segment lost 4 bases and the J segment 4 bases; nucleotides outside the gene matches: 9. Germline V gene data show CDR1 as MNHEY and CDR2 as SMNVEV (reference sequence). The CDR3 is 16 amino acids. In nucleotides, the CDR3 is TGTGCCAGCAGTTGGGGCCGGCGGGGGGGCCCAGATACGCAGTATTTT. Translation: CASSWGRRGGPDTQYF.

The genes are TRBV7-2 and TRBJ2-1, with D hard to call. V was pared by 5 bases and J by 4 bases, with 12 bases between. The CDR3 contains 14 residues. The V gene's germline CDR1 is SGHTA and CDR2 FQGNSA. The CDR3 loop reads CASSPDWKYNEQFF. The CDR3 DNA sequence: TGTGCCAGCAGCCCCGACTGGAAATACAATGAGCAGTTCTTC.

CDR3: CASKRQTEAFF. The CDR3 bases are TGTGCCAGTAAACGACAGACTGAAGCTTTCTTT. This chain connects TRBV19 to TRBJ1-1; D might be TRBD1 (5 bases). There are 11 residues in the CDR3. V gave up 7 bases and J gave up 5 bases, with 8 bases separating them. Germline V lookup: CDR1 LNHDA, CDR2 SQIVND (reference sequence).

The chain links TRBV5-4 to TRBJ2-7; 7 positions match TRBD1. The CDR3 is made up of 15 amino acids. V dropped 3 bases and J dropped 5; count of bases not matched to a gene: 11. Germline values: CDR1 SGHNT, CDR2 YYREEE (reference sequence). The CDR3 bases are TGTGCCAGCAGCTCCCTCAGACAGGGTAAGGACGAGCAGTACTTC. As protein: CASSSLRQGKDEQYF.

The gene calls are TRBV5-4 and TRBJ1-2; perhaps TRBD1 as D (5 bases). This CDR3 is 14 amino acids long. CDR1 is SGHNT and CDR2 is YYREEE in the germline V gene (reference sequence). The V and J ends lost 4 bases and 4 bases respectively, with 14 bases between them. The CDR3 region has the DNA TGTGCCAGCAGCGGGGCAGGGTTGCTCTATGGCTACACCTTC. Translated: CASSGAGLLYGYTF.

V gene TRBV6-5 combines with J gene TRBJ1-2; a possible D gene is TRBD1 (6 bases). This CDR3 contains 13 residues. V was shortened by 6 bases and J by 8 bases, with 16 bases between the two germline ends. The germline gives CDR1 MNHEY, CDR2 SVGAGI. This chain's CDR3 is CASREDTGNGYTF. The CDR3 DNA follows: TGTGCCAGCAGGGAGGATACAGGGAACGGCTACACCTTC.

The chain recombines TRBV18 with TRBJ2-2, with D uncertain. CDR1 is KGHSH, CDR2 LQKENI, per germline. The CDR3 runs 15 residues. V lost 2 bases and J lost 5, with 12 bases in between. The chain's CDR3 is CASSPGTKLTGELFF. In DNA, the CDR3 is TGTGCCAGCTCACCAGGAACTAAGTTAACCGGGGAGCTGTTTTTT.

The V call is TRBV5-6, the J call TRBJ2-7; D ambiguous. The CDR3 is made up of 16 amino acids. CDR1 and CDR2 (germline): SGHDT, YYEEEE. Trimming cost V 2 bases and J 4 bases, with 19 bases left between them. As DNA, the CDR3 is TGTGCCAGCAGCTTAATTACGGAGATGCCTATTTACGAGCAGTACTTC. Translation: CASSLITEMPIYEQYF.

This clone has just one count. The CDR3 region has the DNA TGTGCCAGCAGCTTGGTGACAGGGAGGCCCTACGAGCAGTACTTC. As protein: CASSLVTGRPYEQYF. The rearrangement links TRBV5-6 to TRBJ2-7, with D possibly matching TRBD1 (7 bases). Trimming removed 0 bases from V and 2 bases from J, with 12 bases in between. The CDR3 contains 15 residues. Germline V CDR1 and CDR2: SGHDT, YYEEEE.

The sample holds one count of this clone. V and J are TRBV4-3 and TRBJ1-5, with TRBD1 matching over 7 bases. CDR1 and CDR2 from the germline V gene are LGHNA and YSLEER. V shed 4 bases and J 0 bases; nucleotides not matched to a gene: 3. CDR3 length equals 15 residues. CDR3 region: CASSLDRASNQPQHF. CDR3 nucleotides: TGCGCCAGCAGCCTCGACAGGGCTAGCAATCAGCCCCAGCATTTT.

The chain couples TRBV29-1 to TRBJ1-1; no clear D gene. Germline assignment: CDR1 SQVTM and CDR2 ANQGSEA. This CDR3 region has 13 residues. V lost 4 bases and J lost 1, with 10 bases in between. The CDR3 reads CSVGSAENTEAFF. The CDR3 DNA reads TGCAGCGTTGGTTCGGCGGAGAACACTGAAGCTTTCTTT.

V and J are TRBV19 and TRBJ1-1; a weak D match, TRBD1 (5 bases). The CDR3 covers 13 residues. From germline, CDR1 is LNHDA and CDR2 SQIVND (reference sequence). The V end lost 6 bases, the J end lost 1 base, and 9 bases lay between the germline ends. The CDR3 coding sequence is TGTGCCAGTAGCCGGAGGGGGAACACTGAAGCTTTCTTT. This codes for CASSRRGNTEAFF.

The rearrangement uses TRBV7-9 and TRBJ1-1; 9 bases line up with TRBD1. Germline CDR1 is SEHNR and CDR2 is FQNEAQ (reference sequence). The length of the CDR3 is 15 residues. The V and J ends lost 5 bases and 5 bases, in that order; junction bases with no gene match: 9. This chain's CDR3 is CASSPGTGPATEAFF. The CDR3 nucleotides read TGTGCCAGCAGCCCAGGGACAGGGCCCGCAACTGAAGCTTTCTTT. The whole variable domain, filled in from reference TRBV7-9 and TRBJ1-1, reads DTGVSQNPRHKITKRGQNVTFRCDPISEHNRLYWYRQTLGQGPEFLTYFQNEAQLEKSRLLSDRFSAERPKGSFSTLEIQRTEQGDSAMYLCASSPGTGPATEAFFGQGTRLTVV.

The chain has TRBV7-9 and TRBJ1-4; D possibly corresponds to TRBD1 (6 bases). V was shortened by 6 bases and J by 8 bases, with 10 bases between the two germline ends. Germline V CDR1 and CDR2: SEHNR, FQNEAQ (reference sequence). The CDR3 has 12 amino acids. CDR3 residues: CASSFTGEKLFF. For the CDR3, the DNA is TGTGCCAGCAGTTTTACAGGGGAAAAACTGTTTTTT.

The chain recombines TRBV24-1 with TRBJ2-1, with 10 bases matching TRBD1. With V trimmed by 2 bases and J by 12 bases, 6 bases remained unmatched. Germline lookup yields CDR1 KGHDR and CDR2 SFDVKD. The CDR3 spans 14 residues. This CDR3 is CATSDWEDRGRQFF. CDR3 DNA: TGTGCCACCAGTGATTGGGAGGACAGGGGGAGGCAGTTCTTC.

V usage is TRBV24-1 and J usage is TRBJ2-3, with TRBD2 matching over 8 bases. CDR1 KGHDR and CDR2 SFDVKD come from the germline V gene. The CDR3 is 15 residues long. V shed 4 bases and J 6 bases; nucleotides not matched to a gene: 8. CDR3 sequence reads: CATSEPRGGLDTQYF. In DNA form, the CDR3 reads TGTGCCACCAGTGAACCCCGGGGGGGCCTGGATACGCAGTATTTT.